One and the same sample provided the 5 T cell receptor beta chains below, sequenced in a study of OX40 agonist ivuxolimab in advanced cancers. Here immunoSEQ multiplex PCR was the method, and the copy in TCRdb shows in-frame clones only, minus some. The top ten clones hold 9% to 15% of a sample with approximately 52,000 clones, 94% of them seen once. This sample comprised CD4+ or CD8+ T cells sorted from blood, obtained in a trial of the OX40 agonist ivuxolimab. The receptor set was obtained from an adult with an advanced solid tumor such as melanoma, head and neck, liver or kidney cancer.

The chain combines TRBV6-1 with TRBJ2-1; 9 nucleotides align to TRBD2. This CDR3 region has 15 residues. Per germline, CDR1 MNHNS and CDR2 SASEGT. The V segment lost 2 bases and the J segment 9 bases; nucleotides outside the gene matches: 8. The CDR3 reads CASSELAGTPFEQFF. As DNA, the CDR3 is TGTGCCAGCAGTGAACTAGCGGGAACCCCCTTTGAGCAGTTCTTC.

The V and J genes are TRBV11-2 and TRBJ2-7; TRBD2 aligns across 7 bases. Germline V CDR1 and CDR2: SGHAT, FQNNGV. V trimming: 5 bases; J trimming: 7 bases; junction bases outside the gene matches: 2. CDR3 length: 11 amino acids. The CDR3 coding sequence is TGTGCCAGCAGCCGGGGGGAGGAGCAGTACTTC. It specifies CASSRGEEQYF.

The chain employs TRBV5-1 and TRBJ2-7; possible D gene TRBD1, 6 bases. This CDR3 comprises 14 residues. The V and J ends lost 4 bases and 1 base respectively, with 12 bases between them. CDR1 and CDR2 (germline): SGHRS, YFSETQ. This CDR3 is CASSEGVLSYEQYF. For the CDR3, the DNA is TGCGCCAGCAGCGAGGGGGTCCTGTCCTACGAGCAGTACTTC. The full variable domain, completed using reference TRBV5-1 and TRBJ2-7, is KAGVTQTPRYLIKTRGQQVTLSCSPISGHRSVSWYQQTPGQGLQFLFEYFSETQRNKGNFPGRFSGRQFSNSRSEMNVSTLELGDSALYLCASSEGVLSYEQYFGPGTRLTVT.

This clone has just one count. This chain uses TRBV6-5 with TRBJ2-1; 10 nucleotides align to TRBD1. This CDR3 is 13 amino acids long. Per the germline V gene, CDR1 is MNHEY and CDR2 is SVGAGI. Trimming removed 5 bases from V and 8 bases from J; junction bases left unmatched: 3. Here the CDR3 reads CASSRTGGDEQFF. The CDR3 DNA reads as TGTGCCAGCAGTCGGACAGGGGGAGATGAGCAGTTCTTC.

The chain joins TRBV27 to TRBJ1-1; D is uncertain. The CDR3 spans 14 residues. The germline V gene encodes CDR1 MNHEY and CDR2 SMNVEV (reference sequence). Trimming shortened V by 1 base and J by 0 bases, and 6 bases separated the two germline ends. CDR3 residues: CASSLFRLNTEAFF. The CDR3 bases are TGTGCCAGCAGTTTATTCAGACTGAACACTGAAGCTTTCTTT.